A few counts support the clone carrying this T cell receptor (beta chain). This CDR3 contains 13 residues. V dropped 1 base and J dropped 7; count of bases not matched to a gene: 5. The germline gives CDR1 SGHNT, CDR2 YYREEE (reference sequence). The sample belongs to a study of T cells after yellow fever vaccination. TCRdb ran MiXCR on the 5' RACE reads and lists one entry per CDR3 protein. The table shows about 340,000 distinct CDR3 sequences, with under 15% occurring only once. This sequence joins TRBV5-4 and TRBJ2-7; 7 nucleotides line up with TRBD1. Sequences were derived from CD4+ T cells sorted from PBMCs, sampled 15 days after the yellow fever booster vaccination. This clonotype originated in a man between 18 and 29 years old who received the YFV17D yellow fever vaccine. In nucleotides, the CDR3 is TGTGCCAGCAGCTTGAAGACAGGGCAGGAGCAGTACTTC. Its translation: CASSLKTGQEQYF.